These 3 T cell receptor beta chains were all obtained from the same sample, sequenced in a study of shared clonotypes between healthy human individuals. Clones were sequenced by immunoSEQ multiplex PCR, and TCRdb holds only the in-frame ones, with some missing. The sample carries about 1 million clones, 78% recorded once. The sequenced material came from memory CD4+ T cells from PBMCs. This sample's subset: CD45RA-negative fraction. The receptors here all came from a young man in good health. Some clones in this sample may be carry-over from other donors' samples.

The chain links TRBV5-1 to TRBJ2-3, with 8 bases matching TRBD1. The germline CDR1 and CDR2 sequences are SGHRS and YFSETQ. V shed 4 bases, J shed 3 bases, and the junction held 7 bases outside the gene matches. The CDR3 contains 15 residues. CDR3 nucleotide sequence: TGCGCCAGCAGCCAGGACAGGGTGGGAACAGATACGCAGTATTTT. It encodes CASSQDRVGTDTQYF.

The chain has TRBV4-3 and TRBJ1-4, with D possibly TRBD1 on 5 matching bases. Germline assignment: CDR1 LGHNA and CDR2 YSLEER. Trimming pared 0 bases from V and 6 bases from J, leaving 11 bases between. This CDR3 has 15 amino acids. In nucleotides, the CDR3 is TGCGCCAGCAGCCAAGATGCTGGGGCTGATGAAAAACTGTTTTTT. This codes for CASSQDAGADEKLFF.

The CDR3 coding sequence is TGCAGCGGATTCGGGACGGCAACTTACAATGAGCAGTTCTTC. This translates into CSGFGTATYNEQFF. This chain links TRBV29-1 with TRBJ2-1, with D perhaps being TRBD1 or TRBD2 (5 bases each). The ends were cut back, 7 bases at V and 4 bases at J, with 17 bases in the middle. This CDR3 comprises 14 residues. Germline CDR1 SQVTM, CDR2 ANQGSEA.